This T cell receptor (beta chain) comes out of a study of T-cell memory formation after mild COVID-19 (dated by TCRdb to about 2021). Context from the whole study: TCR sequence clusters from the two donors were found to be largely donor specific. In two donors, T-cell clones that expanded and contracted after mild COVID-19 were followed by sequencing TCRalpha and TCRbeta repertoires longitudinally. The cohort comprised two young, previously healthy adult volunteers, one female and one male.

This clonotype showed up just a few times. The antigen it binds to is not known. Within one base of it there is no much larger clone, and no base qualities were kept. Ficoll-Paque density gradient centrifugation was used to isolate PBMCs. Overall study outcomes, separate from this receptor: Contracting CD4+ clones appeared mostly in the CM and EM memory subsets, whereas CD8+ clones were enriched in EMRA. Only a couple of mild cases were covered by the study, and larger cohorts that include severe cases with pre-infection samples were considered necessary. From day 15 to 85, contracting clones showed balanced CD4/CD8 phenotypes, whereas a second wave of clones that expanded from day 15 to 37 leaned towards CD4+. Whether the second-wave clones peaking on day 37 were SARS-CoV-2 specific was not confirmed. Some responding clones were detected in pre-infection memory, which suggested that pre-existing cross-reactive memory T cells had joined the SARS-CoV-2 response.

TCRdb lists the instrument as Illumina NovaSeq 6000. TCRalpha and TCRbeta cDNA libraries were constructed by 5'RACE with constant-segment primers, with sample barcodes and unique molecular identifiers being introduced. Trizol reagent was used to extract RNA from every sample. Amplification of the libraries took two PCR steps, and the second step added a second sample barcode plus Illumina TruSeq adapters. Sequencing of libraries was performed on an Illumina NovaSeq with 2 x 150 bp paired-end reads. On the authors' methods: Demultiplexing of reads and collapsing into UMI-guided consensus sequences were performed with migec v1.2.7. Using mixcr v2.1.11, UMI consensuses were aligned to TRA and TRB V and J templates and then assembled into clonotypes. A clonotype was counted as expanded or contracted only when both edgeR and NoisET called the clonotype significant, with the noise models trained on biological replicates. For edgeR calls, a false discovery rate-adjusted p below 0.01 and a log2 fold-change threshold of 1 were applied. As an exploratory analysis of dynamics, max-normalized trajectories of the 1000 most abundant clonotypes were examined by PCA with hierarchical clustering. The CD4 or CD8 phenotype of responding clones was assigned using the separately sequenced CD4+ and CD8+ repertoires. TCRdb cleaned the public reads at Q25 with fastp, built clones with MiXCR and kept in-frame beta chains. Each record represents a unique CDR3 protein, reported with the most common genes and DNA among its rows. None of the V and J calls come from the authors' own analysis; TCRdb made them. This sample gives 450,000 to 650,000 distinct CDR3 sequences in total; around 20% of them show up just once. Together, the top ten hold approximately 13% of the sample.

The germline V gene supplies CDR1 SGHTA and CDR2 FQGTGA. Taken from cysteine to phenylalanine, the CDR3 has 16 residues. Only the CDR3 DNA stays, 48 bases, in frame from base 1. Clipping removes 6 bases from V and 7 bases from J, with 13 as the unmatched junction base count. The specimen was PBMCs or a T cell subset sorted from them (not recorded which). The rearrangement combines TRBV7-3 with TRBJ2-1; 9 bases in between match TRBD2. The TCR originated in an adult woman who had mild COVID-19 (a few samples of this study predate the infection). The sample titles of this study are shuffled in the database, so cell type and time point are left out; the donor was told from shared clones. The CDR3 sequence is CASRSVAGASVNEQFF. The DNA is as follows: TGTGCCAGCAGATCGGTAGCGGGAGCCTCCGTAAATGAGCAGTTCTTC. Extended through the reference TRBV7-3 and TRBJ2-1 proteins, this CDR3 yields the full variable domain: GAGVSQTPSNKVTEKGKYVELRCDPISGHTALYWYRQSLGQGPEFLIYFQGTGAADDSGLPNDRFFAVRPEGSVSTLKIQRTERGDSAVYLCASRSVAGASVNEQFFGPGTRLTVL.